This TCR beta chain was identified in a study of shared clonotypes between healthy human individuals. Study-level information: Donors were two women and three men aged 18 to 49.

Germline trimming cut 4 bases from V and 6 bases from J; bases unmatched to any gene: 15. The germline V gene has CDR1 LGHNA and CDR2 YNFKEQ. This CDR3 region has 17 residues. Each subset's genomic DNA was shared equally among a number of immunoSEQ plates. Using immunoSEQ multiplex PCR, the repertoire was profiled, and TCRdb retains in-frame clones only, with some absent. The data contain some 450,000 clones, 60% to 80% of them singletons. This clone appeared many times. The sequenced sample was PBMCs. This sequence originates from a woman between 40 and 55 years old in good health. Some clones in this sample may be carry-over from other donors' samples. The chain joins TRBV4-2 to TRBJ2-7; 10 positions agree with TRBD1. The CDR3 here is CASSPSSGTGADSEQYF. CDR3 bases: TGTGCCAGCAGCCCGAGTTCCGGGACAGGGGCGGATTCCGAGCAGTACTTC.